This T cell receptor (beta chain) appears in the sequencing data of a study of blood T cell repertoires in COVID-19. About the study: COVID-19 samples collected from the United States, Italy and Spain covered acute and convalescent phases.

The protocol was immunoSEQ multiplex PCR, while the TCRdb copy is restricted to in-frame clones and leaves out a portion. The sample carries 35,000 to 55,000 clones, roughly 84% recorded once. Germline V CDR1 and CDR2: KGHSH, LQKENI. The CDR3 has 13 residues. V was shortened by 3 bases and J by 3 bases, with 5 bases between the two germline ends. Sequenced input: peripheral blood. The chain couples TRBV18 to TRBJ1-4; D remains unclear. The receptor's source is a woman in her seventies with acute or convalescent COVID-19. CDR3 loop: CASSPQANEKLFF. In DNA form, the CDR3 reads TGTGCCAGCTCACCGCAGGCTAATGAAAAACTGTTTTTT.